Each of the 11 T cell receptor beta chains below was sequenced from the same sample in a study of early T cells in non-severe SARS-CoV-2 infection. TCRdb recomputed calls from the 5' RACE reads with MiXCR, one row per CDR3 protein. The table has 48,000 or so distinct CDR3 sequences, approximately 6% seen once. Source: whole blood, taken at baseline. The receptors derive from an adult who was a healthcare worker with PCR-confirmed SARS-CoV-2 infection or an uninfected control (not recorded which).

V gene TRBV6-6 combines with J gene TRBJ1-1; D not certain. Germline V lookup: CDR1 MNHNY, CDR2 SVGAGI (reference sequence). The CDR3 runs 14 residues. The V and J ends lost 4 bases and 6 bases respectively, with 15 bases between them. This CDR3 is CASSSTSGLSEAFF. The CDR3, as DNA: TGTGCCAGCAGTTCTACCTCCGGACTTTCTGAAGCTTTCTTT.

A few counts support this clonotype. The genes are TRBV5-1 and TRBJ1-3; no firm D call. CDR3 length: 13 amino acids. Germline loops: CDR1 SGHRS, CDR2 YFSETQ. V lost 3 bases and J 2 bases, leaving 6 bases between the germline ends. The CDR3 coding sequence is TGCGCCAGCAGCTCGACACCTGGAAACACCATATATTTT. As protein: CASSSTPGNTIYF.

As regards this clonotype: A much larger clone sits a single nucleotide away, making a read error possible. CDR3 sequence: CASRKDYTETQYF. The DNA of the CDR3 is TGTGCCAGTAGGAAGGACTACACAGAAACGCAGTATTTT. The chain uses TRBV19 and TRBJ2-3, with D possibly TRBD2 on 6 matching bases. Germline-derived CDR1 and CDR2 are LNHDA and SQIVND (reference sequence). The CDR3 consists of 13 residues.

Only a few counts were recorded for this clonotype. The chain combines TRBV3-1 with TRBJ1-2; 7 nucleotides line up with TRBD1. Unmatched junction bases numbered 5, after V lost 1 base and J lost 6 bases. There are 14 residues in the CDR3. Germline CDR1 and CDR2: LGHDT and YNNKEL (reference sequence). CDR3 loop: CASSQAGQANGYTF. Here the CDR3 DNA reads TGTGCCAGCAGCCAAGCCGGACAGGCAAATGGCTACACCTTC. Variable domain in full (rest from reference TRBV3-1 and TRBJ1-2): DTAVSQTPKYLVTQMGNDKSIKCEQNLGHDTMYWYKQDSKKFLKIMFSYNNKELIINETVPNRFSPKSPDKAHLNLHINSLELGDSAVYFCASSQAGQANGYTFGSGTRLTVV.

In regard to this clonotype: A much larger clone lies one base from this, so it may be a read error. The chain employs TRBV6-1 and TRBJ2-1; D uncertain. This CDR3 spans 13 amino acids. The germline V gene has CDR1 MNHNS and CDR2 SASEGT. The CDR3 is CASMRDTYNVQFF. In DNA, the CDR3 is TGTGCCAGCATGAGAGACACCTACAATGTGCAGTTCTTC.

Many counts were recorded for this clonotype. The chain carries TRBV4-1 and TRBJ2-7, with no clear D. The CDR3 has 12 residues. Deletions cut 4 bases from V and 2 bases from J, with 6 bases between. The germline gives CDR1 MGHRA, CDR2 YSYEKL. Written as DNA, the CDR3 is TGCGCCAGCAGCCGGTCTCCCTACGAGCAGTACTTC. It translates to CASSRSPYEQYF.

The chain joins TRBV5-1 to TRBJ2-3; perhaps TRBD2 as D (6 bases). CDR1 is SGHRS, CDR2 YFSETQ, per germline. The CDR3 length is 14 residues. Trimming took off 0 bases at V and 4 bases at J, with 9 bases between the two ends. As DNA, the CDR3 is TGCGCCAGCAGCTTGGATACTAGCTCAGATACGCAGTATTTT. This translates into CASSLDTSSDTQYF.

This clonotype came up many times. V is TRBV24-1 and J is TRBJ1-2; 9 nucleotides align to TRBD1. Germline values: CDR1 KGHDR, CDR2 SFDVKD. V lost 2 bases and J lost 1; bases outside the gene matches: 1. The CDR3 runs 15 residues. CDR3 sequence (DNA): TGTGCCACCAGTGATTCGGGACAGGGTAACTATGGCTACACCTTC. It specifies CATSDSGQGNYGYTF.

This clonotype came up a few times. This sequence joins TRBV4-3 and TRBJ2-3; the match to TRBD1 covers 7 bases. Germline CDR1 LGHNA, CDR2 YSLEER. Trimming removed 1 base from V and 3 bases from J; junction bases left unmatched: 4. The CDR3 totals 15 residues. This CDR3 is CASSQGQGQTDTQYF. The CDR3 DNA follows: TGCGCCAGCAGCCAAGGTCAGGGACAGACAGATACGCAGTATTTT.

A few counts support this clonotype. The genes are TRBV2 and TRBJ1-2; the D is unclear. Trimming shortened V by 7 bases and J by 4 bases, and 10 bases separated the two germline ends. This CDR3 has 12 amino acids. In germline, CDR1 is SNHLY, CDR2 FYNNEI. In DNA form, the CDR3 reads TGTGCCAGCACCGATGACACCTATGGCTACACCTTC. Its protein product is CASTDDTYGYTF. The full variable domain, with the rest looked up from reference TRBV2 and TRBJ1-2, is EPEVTQTPSHQVTQMGQEVILRCVPISNHLYFYWYRQILGQKVEFLVSFYNNEISEKSEIFDDQFSVERPDGSNFTLKIRSTKLEDSAMYFCASTDDTYGYTFGSGTRLTVV.

This clonotype was recorded a few times. This rearrangement joins TRBV7-9 to TRBJ1-1; D is unclear. The CDR3 loop spans 14 amino acids. The germline CDR1 and CDR2 sequences are SEHNR and FQNEAQ (reference sequence). Trimming took 5 bases from V and 8 from J, leaving 18 bases between them. The CDR3 region has the DNA TGTGCCAGCAGCCTCGGAAGCCCTGAACTCGAAGCTTTCTTT. Protein: CASSLGSPELEAFF. The full variable domain, with the rest looked up from reference TRBV7-9 and TRBJ1-1, is DTGVSQNPRHKITKRGQNVTFRCDPISEHNRLYWYRQTLGQGPEFLTYFQNEAQLEKSRLLSDRFSAERPKGSFSTLEIQRTEQGDSAMYLCASSLGSPELEAFFGQGTRLTVV.